This T cell receptor (beta chain) is from a study of early T cells in non-severe SARS-CoV-2 infection. The library protocol tagged individual cDNA molecules with unique molecular identifiers. TCRdb itself ran the 5' RACE reads through MiXCR, one entry per CDR3 protein. The sample has about 52,000 distinct CDR3 sequences; over 7% are singletons. Germline values: CDR1 SEHNR, CDR2 FQNEAQ (reference sequence). The CDR3 length is 15 residues. Trimming removed 2 bases from V and 1 base from J; junction bases left unmatched: 2. The V call is TRBV7-9, the J call TRBJ2-5; 9 bases fit TRBD2. Sequencing was performed on whole blood. This clonotype was sampled from an adult who was a healthcare worker with PCR-confirmed SARS-CoV-2 infection or an uninfected control (not recorded which). In DNA form, the CDR3 reads TGTGCCAGCAGCTTAAGACTAGCGGCCCAAGAGACCCAGTACTTC. Translated: CASSLRLAAQETQYF.